The source of this T cell receptor beta chain is a study of response to subunit inactivated influenza vaccine. The CDR3 is 15 amino acids. V lost 2 bases, J lost 2 bases, and 7 bases stayed unmatched. Germline V CDR1 and CDR2: DFQATT, SNEGSKA (reference sequence). The study's findings and limits: After each seasonal influenza vaccination, few new T cells are recruited, the authors suggested.

This clonotype has just a few counts. Its antigen is currently unknown. Each CDR3 protein is one row after TCRdb ran MiXCR on the RT-PCR reads. The sample yields roughly 520,000 distinct CDR3 sequences, 25% seen once. The sequences come from CD4+ T cells sorted from PBMCs, collected more than 4 days after vaccination. This chain uses TRBV20-1 with TRBJ2-3; 7 nucleotides line up with TRBD2. The source is a man aged 50 or older who received an inactivated influenza vaccine. The DNA of the CDR3 is TGCAGTGCTAGAAGGGCTAGCGGATACACAGATACGCAGTATTTT. Translation: CSARRASGYTDTQYF.